This TCR beta chain stems from a study of siplizumab effects on memory and regulatory T cells. The assay was immunoSEQ multiplex PCR, and TCRdb's table has in-frame clones only and misses some. There are about 85,000 clones in the sample; 95% occur only once, and about 18% lies in the top ten. The CDR3 is 15 residues long. Trimming took 3 bases from V and 1 from J, leaving 13 bases between them. Germline V lookup: CDR1 SGHNT, CDR2 YYREEE (reference sequence). The TCR originated in a human donor in good health. Sequenced material: CD8+ T cells sorted from blood. The chain joins TRBV5-4 to TRBJ2-5, with D perhaps matching TRBD1 (6 bases). The CDR3: CASSSTDRIQETQYF. CDR3 sequence (DNA): TGTGCCAGCAGCTCAACGGACAGAATCCAAGAGACCCAGTACTTC.